This T cell receptor beta chain was sequenced in a study of shared clonotypes between healthy human individuals. Broader study findings: The generation probabilities recorded for non-shared clonotypes fell below those of clonotypes shared by all four donors.

Points on this clone: Its matching antigen is unknown.

This CDR3 is 14 amino acids long. The method was immunoSEQ multiplex PCR; TCRdb's version includes in-frame clones alone and lacks a portion of them. The sample contains a few million clones, over 85% of which appear only once. The receptor's source is a man between 18 and 29 years old in good health. This chain joins TRBV7-5 and TRBJ1-2; the table calls TRBD1, which could not be checked here. TRBV7-5 is a pseudogene. What was sequenced was naive CD4+ T cells sorted from blood. The subset denotes: CD45RA+ positively selected. The CDR3 here is CARSLRYSRYGYTF. CDR3 DNA sequence: TGTGCCAGAAGCTTAAGGTACAGCCGCTATGGCTACACCTTC.